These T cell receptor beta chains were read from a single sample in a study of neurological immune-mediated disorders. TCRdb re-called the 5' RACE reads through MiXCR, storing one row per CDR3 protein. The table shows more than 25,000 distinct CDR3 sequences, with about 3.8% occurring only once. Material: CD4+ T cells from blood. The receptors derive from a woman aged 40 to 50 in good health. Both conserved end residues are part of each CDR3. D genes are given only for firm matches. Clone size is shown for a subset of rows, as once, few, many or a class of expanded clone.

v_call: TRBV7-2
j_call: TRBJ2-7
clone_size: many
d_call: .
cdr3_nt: TGTGCCAGCAGCTCGAAGACGAACTACGAGCAGTACTTC
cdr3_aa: CASSSKTNYEQYF

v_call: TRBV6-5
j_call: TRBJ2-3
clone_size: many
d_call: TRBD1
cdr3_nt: TGTGCCAGCAGTTACTCTGGACAGGGTGGAGATACGCAGTATTTT
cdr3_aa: CASSYSGQGGDTQYF

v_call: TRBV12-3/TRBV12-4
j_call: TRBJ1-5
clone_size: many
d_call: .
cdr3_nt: TGTGCCAGCAGTTTAGCAACGGATAGCAATCAGCCCCAGCATTTT
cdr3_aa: CASSLATDSNQPQHF

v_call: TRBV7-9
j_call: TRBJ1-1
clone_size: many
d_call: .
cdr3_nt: TGTGCCAGCAGCACATGGACAGCCCTTGAAGCTTTCTTT
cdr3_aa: CASSTWTALEAFF

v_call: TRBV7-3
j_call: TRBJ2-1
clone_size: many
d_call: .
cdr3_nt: TGTGCCAGCAGCTTAAGTGCTCCGGGGAATGAGCAGTTCTTC
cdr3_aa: CASSLSAPGNEQFF

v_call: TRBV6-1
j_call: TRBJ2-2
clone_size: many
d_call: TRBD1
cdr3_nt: TGTGCCAGCAGTGTAGCCGGGACAGGGGGCACCGGGGAGCTGTTTTTT
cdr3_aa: CASSVAGTGGTGELFF

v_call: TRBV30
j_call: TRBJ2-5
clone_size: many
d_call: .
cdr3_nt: TGTGCCTGGTCCGTTGGGGAGACCCAGTACTTC
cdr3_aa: CAWSVGETQYF

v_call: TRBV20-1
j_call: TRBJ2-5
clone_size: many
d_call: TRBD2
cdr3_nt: TGCAGTGCTAGAGGCTCTGCGGGAGGGTGGGAGACCCAGTACTTC
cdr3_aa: CSARGSAGGWETQYF

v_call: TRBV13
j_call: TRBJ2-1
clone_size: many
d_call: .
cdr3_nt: TGTGCCAGCAGCTTAGCGGCAGGGAAGCTCTTGGCGGTAAATTATCTTGGTCATGAGCAGTTCTTC
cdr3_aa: CASSLAAGKLLAVNYLGHEQFF

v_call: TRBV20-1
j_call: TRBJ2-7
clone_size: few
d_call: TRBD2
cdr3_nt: TGCAGTGCTAGAGATGAGGATAGTAGCGGGGCTGCCTACGAGCAGTACTTC
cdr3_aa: CSARDEDSSGAAYEQYF

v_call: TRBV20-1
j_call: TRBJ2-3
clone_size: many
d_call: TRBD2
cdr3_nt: TGCAGTGCTACCCTGGGACTAGCAGGTGGGGGAGATACGCAGTATTTT
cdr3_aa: CSATLGLAGGGDTQYF

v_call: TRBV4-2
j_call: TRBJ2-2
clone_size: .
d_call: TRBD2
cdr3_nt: TGTGCCAGCAGCCAGGCCGGAACCGGGACTAGCGGGAGGAGGGCCGGGGAGCTGTTTTTT
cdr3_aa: CASSQAGTGTSGRRAGELFF

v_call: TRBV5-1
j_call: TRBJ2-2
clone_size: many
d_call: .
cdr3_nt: TGCGCCAGCAGCTTCAGGAGGGGGACCGGGGAGCTGTTTTTT
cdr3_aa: CASSFRRGTGELFF

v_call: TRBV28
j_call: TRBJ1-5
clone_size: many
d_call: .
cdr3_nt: TGTGCCAGCAGTGGAGCGGGGGGTAACCAGCCCCAGCATTTT
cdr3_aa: CASSGAGGNQPQHF

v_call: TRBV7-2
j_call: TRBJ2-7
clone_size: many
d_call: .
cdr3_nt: TGTGCCAGCAGCTCCCTACGGGGTGCCTCCTACGAGCAGTACTTC
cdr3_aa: CASSSLRGASYEQYF

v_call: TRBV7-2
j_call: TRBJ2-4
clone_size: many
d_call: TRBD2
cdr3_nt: TGTGCCAGCAGCTCCACGGGACTAGCGAACATTCAGTACTTC
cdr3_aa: CASSSTGLANIQYF

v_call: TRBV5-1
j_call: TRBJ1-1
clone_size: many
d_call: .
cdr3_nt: TGCGCCAGCAGCCCAGGGAGGGCTGAAGCTTTCTTT
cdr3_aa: CASSPGRAEAFF

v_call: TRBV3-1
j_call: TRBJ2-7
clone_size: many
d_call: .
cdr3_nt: TGTGCCAGCAGCCAAGGGGGTAGAGTAAACGAGCAGTACTTC
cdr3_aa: CASSQGGRVNEQYF

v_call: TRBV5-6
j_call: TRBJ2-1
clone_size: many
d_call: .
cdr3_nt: TGTGCCAGCAGCCCCCCGGGTCGCGCTCGCCCCCATGAGCAGTTCTTC
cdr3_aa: CASSPPGRARPHEQFF

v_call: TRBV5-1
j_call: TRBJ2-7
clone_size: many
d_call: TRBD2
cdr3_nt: TGCGCCAGCAGCACGGGGAGCGGGAACGAGCAGTACTTC
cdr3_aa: CASSTGSGNEQYF

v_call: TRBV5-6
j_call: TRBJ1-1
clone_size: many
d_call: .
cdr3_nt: TGTGCCAGCAGCTTGGTGGGCTCGAAGGGCGCCGTTGAAGCTTTCTTT
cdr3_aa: CASSLVGSKGAVEAFF

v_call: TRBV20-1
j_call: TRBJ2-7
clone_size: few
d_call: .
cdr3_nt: TGCAGTGCTAGAAGCGCCCTCTCCTACGAGCAGTACTTC
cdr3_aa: CSARSALSYEQYF

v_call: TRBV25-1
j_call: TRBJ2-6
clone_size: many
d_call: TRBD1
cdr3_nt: TGTGCCAGCAGTGCCCGATGTGAGCAGCGACAGGGGTCCGGGGCCAACGTCCTGACTTTC
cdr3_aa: CASSARCEQRQGSGANVLTF

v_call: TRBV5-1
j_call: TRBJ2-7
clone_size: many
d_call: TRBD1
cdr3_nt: TGCGCCAGCAGCTCGCAGACAGGGGTTCCTTTTGAGCAGTACTTC
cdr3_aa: CASSSQTGVPFEQYF

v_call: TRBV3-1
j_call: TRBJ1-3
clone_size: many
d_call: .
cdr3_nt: TGTGCCAGCAGCCAAGCCGGAGCTGGAAACACCATATATTTT
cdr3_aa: CASSQAGAGNTIYF

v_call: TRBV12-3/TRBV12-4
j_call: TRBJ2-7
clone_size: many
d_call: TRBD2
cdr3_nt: TGTGCCAGCAGACTTAGCGGGAGAGGCTCCTACGAGCAGTACTTC
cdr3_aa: CASRLSGRGSYEQYF

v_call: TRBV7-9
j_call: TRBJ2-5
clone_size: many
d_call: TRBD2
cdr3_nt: TGTGCCAGCAGTCCGCCGGGACTAGCCCAAGAGACCCAGTACTTC
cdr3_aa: CASSPPGLAQETQYF

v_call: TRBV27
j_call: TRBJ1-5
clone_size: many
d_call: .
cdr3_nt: TGTGCCAGCAGTCCCTGGGCCCAGGGCAATCAGCCCCAGCATTTT
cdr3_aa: CASSPWAQGNQPQHF

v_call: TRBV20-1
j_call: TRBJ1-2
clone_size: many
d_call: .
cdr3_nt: TGCAGTGCTAGAGATTCCAGGGAAGGTCAGTCTCGTGGCTACACCTTC
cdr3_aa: CSARDSREGQSRGYTF

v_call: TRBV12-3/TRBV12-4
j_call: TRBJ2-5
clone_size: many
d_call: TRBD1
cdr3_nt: TGTGCCAGCAGTTTGGGACAGAGGGAGACCCAGTACTTC
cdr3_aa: CASSLGQRETQYF

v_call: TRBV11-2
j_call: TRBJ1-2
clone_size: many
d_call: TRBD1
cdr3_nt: TGTGCCAGCAGCCCCGGGACAGGGGGCGGCGGGGGCTATGGCTACACCTTC
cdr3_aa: CASSPGTGGGGGYGYTF

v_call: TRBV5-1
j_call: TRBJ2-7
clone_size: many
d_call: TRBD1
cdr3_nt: TGCGCCAGCAGAGAAGGGACAGGGGGCGAGCAGTACTTC
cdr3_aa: CASREGTGGEQYF

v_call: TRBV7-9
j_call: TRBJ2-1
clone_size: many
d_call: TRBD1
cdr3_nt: TGTGCCCTCCCGACAGGGGCCTACAATGAGCAGTTCTTC
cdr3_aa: CALPTGAYNEQFF

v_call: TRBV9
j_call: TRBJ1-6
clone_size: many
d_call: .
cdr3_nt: TGTGCCAGCAGCGACGATATCCGCGGTGCTAATTCACCCCTCCACTTT
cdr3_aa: CASSDDIRGANSPLHF

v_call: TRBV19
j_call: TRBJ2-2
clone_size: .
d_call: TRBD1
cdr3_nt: TGTGCCAGTATCGGGACAGCGAACACCGGGGAGCTGTTTTTT
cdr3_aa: CASIGTANTGELFF

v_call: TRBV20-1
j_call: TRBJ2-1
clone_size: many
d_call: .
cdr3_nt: TGCAGTGCTAGAAAAGGGAACAATGAGCAGTTCTTC
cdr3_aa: CSARKGNNEQFF

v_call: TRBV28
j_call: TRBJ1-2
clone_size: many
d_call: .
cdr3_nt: TGTGCCAGCAGTTCCTTATACTCCAGAGGAAACTATGGCTACACCTTC
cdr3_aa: CASSSLYSRGNYGYTF

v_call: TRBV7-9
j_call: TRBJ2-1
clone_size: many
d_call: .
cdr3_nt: TGTGCCAGCAGCTGGGGGGTATCTTCCAATGAGCAGTTCTTC
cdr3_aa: CASSWGVSSNEQFF

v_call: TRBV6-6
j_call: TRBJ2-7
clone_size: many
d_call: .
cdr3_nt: TGTGCCAGCAGTGGCGGACCGGGCGAGCAGTACTTC
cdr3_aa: CASSGGPGEQYF

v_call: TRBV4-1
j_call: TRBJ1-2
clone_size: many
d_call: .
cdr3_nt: TGCGCCAGCAGCCAGGAAACACAGGGCTTCTATGGCTACACCTTC
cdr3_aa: CASSQETQGFYGYTF

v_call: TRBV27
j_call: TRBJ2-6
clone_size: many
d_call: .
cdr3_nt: TGTGCCAGCAGTTACCCCGGGTCTGGGGCCAACGTCCTGACTTTC
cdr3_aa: CASSYPGSGANVLTF

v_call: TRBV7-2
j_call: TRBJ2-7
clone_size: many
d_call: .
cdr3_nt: TGTGCCAGCAGCTCGACACAGCTCTACGAGCAGTACTTC
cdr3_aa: CASSSTQLYEQYF

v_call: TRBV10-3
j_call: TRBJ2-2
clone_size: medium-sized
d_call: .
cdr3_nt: TGTGCCATATCAGAGGGTGGCACCGGGGAGCTGTTTTTT
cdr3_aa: CAISEGGTGELFF

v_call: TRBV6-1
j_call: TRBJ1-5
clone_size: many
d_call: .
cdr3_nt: TGTGCCAGCAATAAACAATGGGGTCAGCCCCAGCATTTT
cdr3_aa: CASNKQWGQPQHF

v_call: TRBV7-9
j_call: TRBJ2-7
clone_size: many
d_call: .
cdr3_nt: TGTGCCAGCAGCCAAGGACGGGACTCCTACGAGCAGTACTTC
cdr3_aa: CASSQGRDSYEQYF

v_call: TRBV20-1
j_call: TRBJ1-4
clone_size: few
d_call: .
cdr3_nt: TGCAGTGCCAGCAGCTTAGAGGCTAATGAAAAACTGTTTTTT
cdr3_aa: CSASSLEANEKLFF

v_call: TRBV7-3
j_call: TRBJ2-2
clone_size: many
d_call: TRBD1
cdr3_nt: TGTGCCAGCAGCCCACAGGGGGGGAACACCGGGGAGCTGTTTTTT
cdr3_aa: CASSPQGGNTGELFF

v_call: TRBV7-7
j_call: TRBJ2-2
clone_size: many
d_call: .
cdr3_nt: TGTGCTAGCAGCTTAGAGGGGGCCGGGGAGCTGTTTTTT
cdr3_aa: CASSLEGAGELFF